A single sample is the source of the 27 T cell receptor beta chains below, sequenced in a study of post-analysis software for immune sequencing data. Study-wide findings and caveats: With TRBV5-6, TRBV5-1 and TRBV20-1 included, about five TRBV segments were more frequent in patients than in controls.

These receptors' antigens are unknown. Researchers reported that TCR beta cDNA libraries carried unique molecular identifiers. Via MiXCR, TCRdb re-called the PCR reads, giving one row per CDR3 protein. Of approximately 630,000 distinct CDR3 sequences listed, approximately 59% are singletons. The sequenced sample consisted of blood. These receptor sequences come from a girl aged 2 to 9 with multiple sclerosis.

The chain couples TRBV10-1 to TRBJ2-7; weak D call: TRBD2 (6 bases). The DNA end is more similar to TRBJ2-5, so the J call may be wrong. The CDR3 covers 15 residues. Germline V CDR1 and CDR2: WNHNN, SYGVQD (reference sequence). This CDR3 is CASSERRDVRETQYF. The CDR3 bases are TGCGCCAGCAGTGAGAGGAGGGACGTTCGAGAGACCCAGTACTTC.

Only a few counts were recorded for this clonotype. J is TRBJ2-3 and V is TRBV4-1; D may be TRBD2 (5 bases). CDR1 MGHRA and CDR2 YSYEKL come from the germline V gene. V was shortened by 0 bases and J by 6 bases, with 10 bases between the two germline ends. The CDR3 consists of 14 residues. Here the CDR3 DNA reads TGCGCCAGCAGCCAAGAAGAGGGATCGGATACGCAGTATTTT. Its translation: CASSQEEGSDTQYF.

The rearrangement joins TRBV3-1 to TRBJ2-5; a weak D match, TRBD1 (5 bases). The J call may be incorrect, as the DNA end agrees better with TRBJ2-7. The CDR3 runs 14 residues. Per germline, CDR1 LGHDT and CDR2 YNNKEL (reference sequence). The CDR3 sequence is CASSLSPDIYEQYF. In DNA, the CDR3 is TGTGCCAGCAGCCTTAGCCCGGACATCTACGAGCAGTACTTC.

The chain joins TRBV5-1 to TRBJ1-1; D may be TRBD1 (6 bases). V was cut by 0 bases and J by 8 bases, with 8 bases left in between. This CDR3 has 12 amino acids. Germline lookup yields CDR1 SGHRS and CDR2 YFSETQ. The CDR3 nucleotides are TGCGCCAGCAGCTTGGAGACAGGAGAAGCTTTCTTT. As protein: CASSLETGEAFF.

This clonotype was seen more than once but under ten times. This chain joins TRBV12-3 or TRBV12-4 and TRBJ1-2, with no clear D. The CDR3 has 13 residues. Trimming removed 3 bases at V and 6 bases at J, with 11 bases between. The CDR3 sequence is CASSLGAGDGYTF. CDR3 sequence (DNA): TGTGCCAGCAGTTTGGGTGCCGGGGATGGCTACACCTTC.

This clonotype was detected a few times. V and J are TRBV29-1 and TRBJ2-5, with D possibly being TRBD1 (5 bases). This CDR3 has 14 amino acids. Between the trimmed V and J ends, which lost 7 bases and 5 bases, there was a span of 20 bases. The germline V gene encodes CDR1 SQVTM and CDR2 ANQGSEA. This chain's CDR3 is CSAMDRQGFETQYF. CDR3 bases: TGCAGCGCCATGGATCGGCAGGGCTTTGAGACCCAGTACTTC. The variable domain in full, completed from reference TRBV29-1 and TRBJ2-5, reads SAVISQKPSRDICQRGTSLTIQCQVDSQVTMMFWYRQQPGQSLTLIATANQGSEATYESGFVIDKFPISRPNLTFSTLTVSNMSPEDSSIYLCSAMDRQGFETQYFGPGTRLLVL.

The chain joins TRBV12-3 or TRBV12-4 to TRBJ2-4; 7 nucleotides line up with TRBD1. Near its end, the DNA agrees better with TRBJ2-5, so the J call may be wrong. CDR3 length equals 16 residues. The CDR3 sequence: CASSLRQGPKMETQYF. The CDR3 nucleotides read TGTGCCAGCAGCCTTAGACAGGGCCCCAAAATGGAGACCCAGTACTTC.

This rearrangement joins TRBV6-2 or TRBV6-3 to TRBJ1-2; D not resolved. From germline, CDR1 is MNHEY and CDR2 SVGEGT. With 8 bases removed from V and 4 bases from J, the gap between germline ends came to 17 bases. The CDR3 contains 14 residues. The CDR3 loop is CASLGRAEIYGYTF. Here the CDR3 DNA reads TGTGCCAGCTTAGGACGGGCCGAAATCTATGGCTACACCTTC.

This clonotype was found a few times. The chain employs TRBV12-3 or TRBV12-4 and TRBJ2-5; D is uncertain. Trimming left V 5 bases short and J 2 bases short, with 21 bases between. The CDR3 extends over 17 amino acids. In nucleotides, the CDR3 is TGTGCCAGCAGTAAAAGACACTCCACCCTCCCTCAAGAGACCCAGTACTTC. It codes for CASSKRHSTLPQETQYF.

The CDR3 region has the DNA TGCGCCAGCGGCCGGGACACCCTCCAAGAGACCCAGTACTTC. Encoded protein: CASGRDTLQETQYF. This chain links TRBV5-1 with TRBJ2-5; TRBD1 is a possible D gene (6 bases). This CDR3 is 14 amino acids long. Germline-derived CDR1 and CDR2 are SGHRS and YFSETQ. Trimming cost V 7 bases and J 1 base, with 14 bases left between them.

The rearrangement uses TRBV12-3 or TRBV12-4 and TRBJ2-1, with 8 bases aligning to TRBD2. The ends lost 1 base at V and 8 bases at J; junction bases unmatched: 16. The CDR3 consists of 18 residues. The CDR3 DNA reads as TGTGCCAGCAGTTTAGTGCGGTGGGGGACTAGTACCTTAGATGAGCAGTTCTTC. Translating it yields CASSLVRWGTSTLDEQFF.

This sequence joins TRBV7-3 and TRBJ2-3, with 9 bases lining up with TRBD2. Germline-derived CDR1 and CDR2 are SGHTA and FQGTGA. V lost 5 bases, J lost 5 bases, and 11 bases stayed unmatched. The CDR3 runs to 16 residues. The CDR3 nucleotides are TGTGCCAGCAGCCCCACCGGCGGGAGGGGAAGAGATACGCAGTATTTT. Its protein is CASSPTGGRGRDTQYF.

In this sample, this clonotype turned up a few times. The CDR3 reads CASSQDRPDGYTF. The CDR3 DNA reads TGTGCCAGCAGCCAAGATCGCCCGGATGGCTACACCTTC. The chain joins TRBV3-1 to TRBJ1-2; D not resolved. Germline assignment: CDR1 LGHDT and CDR2 YNNKEL (reference sequence). The CDR3 sequence is 13 residues long. V lost 0 bases to trimming and J lost 6 bases, with 8 bases between them.

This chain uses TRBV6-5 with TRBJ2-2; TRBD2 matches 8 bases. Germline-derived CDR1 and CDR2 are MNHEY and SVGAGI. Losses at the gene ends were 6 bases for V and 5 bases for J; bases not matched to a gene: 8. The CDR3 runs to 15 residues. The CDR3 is CASRPSGGGTGELFF. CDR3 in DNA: TGTGCCAGCAGACCCAGCGGGGGTGGAACCGGGGAGCTGTTTTTT.

The CDR3 DNA follows: TGTGCCAGCAGTTCCCTCCAGCAGGACAATGAGCAGTTCTTC. Amino acid sequence: CASSSLQQDNEQFF. The chain recombines TRBV12-3 or TRBV12-4 with TRBJ2-1; D unresolved. V shed 4 bases and J shed 5 bases, with 12 bases lying between them. The CDR3 is made up of 14 amino acids.

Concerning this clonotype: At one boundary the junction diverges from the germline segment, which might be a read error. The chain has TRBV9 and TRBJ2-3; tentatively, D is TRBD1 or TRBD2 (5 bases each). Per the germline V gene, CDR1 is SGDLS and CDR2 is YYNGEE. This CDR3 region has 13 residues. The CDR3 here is CASSRGSTDTQYF. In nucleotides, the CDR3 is TGTGCTAGCAGCCGGGGCAGCACAGATACGCAGTATTTT.

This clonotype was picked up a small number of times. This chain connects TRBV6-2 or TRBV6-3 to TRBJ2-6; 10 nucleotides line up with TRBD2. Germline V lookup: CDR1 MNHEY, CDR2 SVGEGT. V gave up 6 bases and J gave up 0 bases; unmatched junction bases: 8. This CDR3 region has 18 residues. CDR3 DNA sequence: TGTGCCAGCAGCCCTAGCGGGGGCTCTAGCTCTGGGGCCAACGTCCTGACTTTC. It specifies CASSPSGGSSSGANVLTF.

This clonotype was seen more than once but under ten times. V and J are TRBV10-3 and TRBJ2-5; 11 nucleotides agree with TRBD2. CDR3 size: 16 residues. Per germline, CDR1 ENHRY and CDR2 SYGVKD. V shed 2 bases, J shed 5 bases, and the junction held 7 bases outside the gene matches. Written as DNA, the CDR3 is TGTGCCATCAGTGAGACTAGCGGGGGCCCACCGGAGACCCAGTACTTC. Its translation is CAISETSGGPPETQYF.

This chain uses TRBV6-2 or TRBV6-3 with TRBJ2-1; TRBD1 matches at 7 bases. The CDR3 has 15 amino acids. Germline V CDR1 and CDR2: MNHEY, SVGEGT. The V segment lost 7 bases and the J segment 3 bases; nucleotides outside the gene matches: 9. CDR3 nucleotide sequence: TGTGCCAGCAACCCCGGGACAGTGGACTACAATGAGCAGTTCTTC. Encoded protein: CASNPGTVDYNEQFF.

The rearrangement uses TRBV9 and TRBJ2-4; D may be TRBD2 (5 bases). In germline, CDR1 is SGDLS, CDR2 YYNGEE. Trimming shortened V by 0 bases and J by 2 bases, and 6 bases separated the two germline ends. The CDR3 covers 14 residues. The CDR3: CASSVGESKNIQYF. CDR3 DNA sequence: TGTGCCAGCAGCGTAGGGGAGTCCAAAAACATTCAGTACTTC.

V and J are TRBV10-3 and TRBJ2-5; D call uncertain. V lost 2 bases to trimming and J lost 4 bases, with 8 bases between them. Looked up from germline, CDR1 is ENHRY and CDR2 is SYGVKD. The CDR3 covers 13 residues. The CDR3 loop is CAISEAGRETQYF. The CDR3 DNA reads TGTGCCATCAGTGAGGCTGGAAGAGAGACCCAGTACTTC.

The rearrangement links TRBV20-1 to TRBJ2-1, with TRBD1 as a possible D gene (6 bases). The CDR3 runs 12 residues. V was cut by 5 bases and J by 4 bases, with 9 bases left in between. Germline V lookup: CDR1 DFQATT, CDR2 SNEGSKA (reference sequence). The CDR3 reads CSAGQLYNEQFF. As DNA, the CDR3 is TGCAGTGCTGGACAGCTTTACAATGAGCAGTTCTTC.

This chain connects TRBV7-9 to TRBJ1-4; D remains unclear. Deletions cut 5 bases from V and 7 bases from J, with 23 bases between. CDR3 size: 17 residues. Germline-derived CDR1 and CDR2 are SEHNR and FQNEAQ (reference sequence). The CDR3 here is CASSLGTGRPAGEKLFF. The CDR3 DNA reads TGTGCCAGCAGCCTAGGAACGGGGAGGCCTGCGGGTGAAAAACTGTTTTTT.

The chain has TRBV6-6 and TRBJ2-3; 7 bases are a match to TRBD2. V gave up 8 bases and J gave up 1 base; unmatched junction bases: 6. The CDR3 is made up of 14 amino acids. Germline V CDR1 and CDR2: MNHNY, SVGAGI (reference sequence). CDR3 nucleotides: TGTGCCAGCGGGGGGGGAGTGGGCACAGATACGCAGTATTTT. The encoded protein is CASGGGVGTDTQYF.

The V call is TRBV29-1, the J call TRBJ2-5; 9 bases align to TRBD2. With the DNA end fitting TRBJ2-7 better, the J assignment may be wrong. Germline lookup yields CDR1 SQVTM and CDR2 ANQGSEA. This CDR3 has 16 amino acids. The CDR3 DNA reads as TGCAGCGCCTCTTTTCTTAGCGGGAGCGGTGGCTACGAGCAGTACTTC. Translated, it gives CSASFLSGSGGYEQYF.

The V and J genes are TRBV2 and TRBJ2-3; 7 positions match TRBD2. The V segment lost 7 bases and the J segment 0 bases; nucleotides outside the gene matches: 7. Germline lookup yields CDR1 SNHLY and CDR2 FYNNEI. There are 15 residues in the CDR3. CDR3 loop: CASIMTSPSTDTQYF. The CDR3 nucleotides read TGTGCCAGCATTATGACTAGCCCGAGCACAGATACGCAGTATTTT.

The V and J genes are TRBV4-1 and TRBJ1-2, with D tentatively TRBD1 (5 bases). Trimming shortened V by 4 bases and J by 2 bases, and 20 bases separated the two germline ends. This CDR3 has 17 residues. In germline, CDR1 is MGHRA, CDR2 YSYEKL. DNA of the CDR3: TGCGCCAGCAGCCTCCTCGGGGTAGGGACCGACAACTATGGCTACACCTTC. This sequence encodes CASSLLGVGTDNYGYTF.